This record covers a single TCR beta chain. Its matching antigen is unknown. This sample is part of a study of shared clonotypes between healthy human individuals. Study-wide background: Per donor, three plates held CD4 naive cells, three held CD4 memory, two held CD8 naive and one held CD8 memory.

Generated by immunoSEQ multiplex PCR, the TCRdb table keeps only in-frame clones and is missing some. The sample lists 1,400,000 or so clones; 98% to 99% were seen once. Study-wide findings and caveats: Clonotype sharing levels among donors were expected to vary with sequencing depth. Rarefaction showed sorted-subset sequencing was incomplete despite large depth.

The CDR3 loop spans 16 amino acids. Germline V gives CDR1 MDHEN, CDR2 SYDVKM. V dropped 4 bases and J dropped 4; count of bases not matched to a gene: 10. The sequence was collected from a man aged 30 to 45 in good health. The genes are TRBV28 and TRBJ1-3, with 7 bases aligning to TRBD1. The sample taken for sequencing was naive CD4+ T cells sorted from blood. Regarding subset: CD45RA+ positively selected. CDR3: CASSSFTGALGNTIYF. DNA for the CDR3: TGTGCCAGCAGTTCATTCACAGGGGCCTTAGGAAACACCATATATTTT.